Below, 2 T cell receptor beta chains from the same sample are listed, as sequenced in a study of early T cells in non-severe SARS-CoV-2 infection. TCRdb ran MiXCR on the 5' RACE reads and lists one entry per CDR3 protein. The sample contains some 40,000 distinct CDR3 sequences, 9.5% to 15% of which appear only once. Material: whole blood. Every receptor here comes from an adult who was a healthcare worker with PCR-confirmed SARS-CoV-2 infection or an uninfected control (not recorded which).

This clonotype was recorded many times. The V gene is TRBV7-2, the J gene TRBJ2-2, with a tentative D call TRBD2 (6 bases). Germline lookup yields CDR1 SGHTA and CDR2 FQGNSA. This CDR3 has 16 amino acids. Trimming removed 0 bases at V and 6 bases at J, with 14 bases between. The CDR3 region has the DNA TGTGCCAGCAGCTTAGCGCTCGGCGGGAATCCCGGGGAGCTGTTTTTT. Translated: CASSLALGGNPGELFF.

This clonotype was recorded a few times. This chain connects TRBV27 to TRBJ2-3, with D perhaps TRBD2 (5 bases). V lost 8 bases and J lost 2, with 17 bases in between. CDR1 is MNHEY and CDR2 is SMNVEV in the germline V gene (reference sequence). The CDR3 covers 15 residues. CDR3 nucleotides: TGTGCCAGCGGGGAGCAAGGCGGATTCACAGATACGCAGTATTTT. This translates into CASGEQGGFTDTQYF.